These 6 T cell receptor beta chains share one sample of origin, sequenced in a study of blood T cell repertoires in COVID-19. The assay was immunoSEQ multiplex PCR, and TCRdb's table has in-frame clones only and misses some. The sample shows over 120,000 clones, 65% to 85% of them seen only once. Input material: peripheral blood. The source is a woman aged 55-70 years with acute or convalescent COVID-19.

This chain joins TRBV28 and TRBJ2-6, with TRBD1 identical over 7 bases. This CDR3 has 15 amino acids. Looked up from germline, CDR1 is MDHEN and CDR2 is SYDVKM. Trimming removed 6 bases from V and 3 bases from J; junction bases left unmatched: 5. The CDR3 reads CASSSQGSGANVLTF. DNA for the CDR3: TGTGCCAGCAGCTCACAGGGGAGTGGGGCCAACGTCCTGACTTTC.

The chain uses TRBV19 and TRBJ2-7, with TRBD2 as a possible D gene (6 bases). This CDR3 is 13 amino acids long. The germline gives CDR1 LNHDA, CDR2 SQIVND (reference sequence). The V and J ends lost 4 bases and 6 bases respectively, with 13 bases between them. The CDR3 is CASSSGTLREQYF. CDR3 nucleotides: TGTGCCAGTAGTAGCGGGACCCTCCGCGAGCAGTACTTC.

This chain connects TRBV15 to TRBJ2-1; D not resolved. Between the trimmed V and J ends, which lost 0 bases and 7 bases, there was a span of 13 bases. Per germline, CDR1 LNHNV and CDR2 YYDKDF (reference sequence). The CDR3 covers 15 residues. The CDR3 DNA sequence: TGTGCCACCAGCAGAGATCGAGTAGAAGCGAATGAGCAGTTCTTC. Amino acids: CATSRDRVEANEQFF.

V gene TRBV7-8 combines with J gene TRBJ2-1; 13 bases are shared with TRBD2. Per germline, CDR1 SGHVS and CDR2 FQNEAQ. The CDR3 totals 15 residues. J was trimmed by 9 bases and V by 5 bases; bases with no gene match: 7. CDR3 protein: CASSATSGGNGEQFF. The CDR3 nucleotides are TGTGCCAGCAGCGCGACTAGCGGGGGGAACGGTGAGCAGTTCTTC.

J is TRBJ2-6 and V is TRBV7-8; D is unclear. Germline V gene sequence: CDR1 SGHVS, CDR2 FQNEAQ. V lost 2 bases, J lost 4 bases, and 15 bases lay in between. This CDR3 has 17 residues. This CDR3 is CASSLRYEAFGANVLTF. The DNA for the CDR3 is TGTGCCAGCAGCTTACGGTACGAGGCTTTCGGGGCCAACGTCCTGACTTTC.

This sequence joins TRBV29-1 and TRBJ2-7; the match to TRBD2 covers 7 bases. The CDR3 sequence is 12 residues long. The V segment lost 4 bases and the J segment 4 bases; nucleotides outside the gene matches: 4. The germline gives CDR1 SQVTM, CDR2 ANQGSEA. This CDR3 is CSVGTSGYEQYF. The CDR3 coding sequence is TGCAGCGTTGGGACTAGTGGGTACGAGCAGTACTTC.